This T cell receptor beta chain was captured in a study of control samples from healthy donors and cancer patients. Germline values: CDR1 GTSNPN, CDR2 SVGIG (reference sequence). This CDR3 is built from 13 residues. V lost 1 base, J lost 4 bases, and 10 bases lay in between. Profiled with immunoSEQ multiplex PCR; TCRdb holds only in-frame clones, not every one. The repertoire holds around 110,000 clones, over 90% seen once, with about 2.6% in the top ten. The sequencing sample was made of blood. This clonotype was obtained from a man aged 25 to 40 in good health. The chain joins TRBV30 to TRBJ1-1, with a tentative D call TRBD1 (5 bases). CDR3 in amino acids: CAWSAGLGTEAFF. The CDR3 DNA reads as TGTGCCTGGAGTGCGGGACTAGGCACTGAAGCTTTCTTT.